One and the same sample provided the 25 T cell receptor beta chains below, sequenced in a study of shared clonotypes between healthy human individuals. Some clones are missing from TCRdb's copy, which holds only in-frame ones; the method was immunoSEQ multiplex PCR. The table shows under 1,100,000 clones, with about 74% occurring only once. Sequenced: memory CD4+ T cells sorted from blood. Subset specified: CD45RA-negative fraction. The source is a man younger than 35 in good health.

In the case of this clone: The sample contains more than one DNA sequence encoding this CDR3. The chain links TRBV7-2 to TRBJ1-5; D call uncertain. CDR1 SGHTA and CDR2 FQGNSA come from the germline V gene. This CDR3 has 14 residues. Between the trimmed V and J ends, which lost 1 base and 0 bases, there was a span of 4 bases. The CDR3 nucleotides are TGTGCCAGCAGCTTAGAGAGTAGCAATCAGCCCCAGCATTTT. It codes for CASSLESSNQPQHF.

This clone has more than one count but fewer than ten. The chain links TRBV7-6 to TRBJ1-4; the D is unclear. Germline CDR1 reads SGHVS; CDR2 reads FNYEAQ. The V end was cut by 5 bases, the J end by 7 bases, with 17 bases between. The CDR3 is 15 amino acids. CDR3: CASSPEGPGGEKLFF. The DNA for the CDR3 is TGTGCCAGCAGCCCCGAGGGCCCCGGAGGTGAAAAACTGTTTTTT.

This clone showed up just a few times. This chain connects TRBV19 to TRBJ1-5; D not certain. The CDR3 has 12 amino acids. Germline CDR1 LNHDA, CDR2 SQIVND (reference sequence). The V and J ends lost 3 bases and 8 bases respectively, with 8 bases between them. The DNA of the CDR3 is TGTGCCAGTAGTATCAACGCCGAGCCCCAGCATTTT. Translating it yields CASSINAEPQHF.

The rearrangement links TRBV18 to TRBJ2-7; a weak D match, TRBD2 (6 bases). The germline V and J ends were trimmed by 4 bases and 0 bases, with 10 bases remaining between them. This CDR3 is 14 amino acids long. Germline CDR1 reads KGHSH; CDR2 reads LQKENI. DNA for the CDR3: TGTGCCAGCTCACGCGTCGGGGGCTCCTACGAGCAGTACTTC. This translates into CASSRVGGSYEQYF.

This chain joins TRBV4-1 and TRBJ2-5, with 7 bases identical to TRBD1. The assigned J gene may be wrong: the sequence end matches TRBJ2-7 better. The CDR3 is 15 residues long. Germline loops: CDR1 MGHRA, CDR2 YSYEKL. CDR3 DNA sequence: TGCGCCAGCAGCCGCATACCGGGACAGATTTACGAGCAGTACTTC. This gives the protein CASSRIPGQIYEQYF.

The rearrangement links TRBV5-6 to TRBJ2-5; 7 bases agree with TRBD2. The J call may be mistaken, given a closer DNA end match to TRBJ2-7. Germline lookup yields CDR1 SGHDT and CDR2 YYEEEE. The CDR3 has 16 residues. For the CDR3, the DNA is TGTGCCAGCAGCTTGTTGGGCGGGGGAAACTCCTACGAGCAGTACTTC. Protein product: CASSLLGGGNSYEQYF.

This clone occurred a few times. The identical CDR3 is also encoded by other nucleotide sequences in the sample. Here the CDR3 reads CASSARTGNTEAFF. CDR3 sequence (DNA): TGTGCCAGCAGTGCTAGGACAGGGAACACTGAAGCTTTCTTT. The J gene is TRBJ1-1, the V gene TRBV2; 7 nucleotides match TRBD1. The V segment lost 4 bases and the J segment 1 base; nucleotides outside the gene matches: 3. The CDR3 runs to 14 residues. The germline V gene has CDR1 SNHLY and CDR2 FYNNEI.

The chain employs TRBV7-2 and TRBJ1-2; 8 bases match TRBD1. Trimming removed 1 base from V and 4 bases from J; junction bases left unmatched: 5. Germline values: CDR1 SGHTA, CDR2 FQGNSA. This CDR3 has 15 residues. The CDR3 sequence: CASSLDRTGLYGYTF. The CDR3 DNA follows: TGTGCCAGCAGCTTAGACAGGACAGGGCTCTATGGCTACACCTTC.

J is TRBJ2-1 and V is TRBV15; 9 positions match TRBD1. This CDR3 comprises 17 residues. V shed 5 bases, J shed 9 bases, and the junction held 17 bases outside the gene matches. CDR1 and CDR2 (germline): LNHNV, YYDKDF (reference sequence). The CDR3 region has the DNA TGTGCCACCAGCGGGGGGGCCGGGACAGGGCGATTGGGTGAGCAGTTCTTC. It translates to CATSGGAGTGRLGEQFF.

The V gene is TRBV11-2, the J gene TRBJ2-7; 10 bases align to TRBD2. This CDR3 region has 15 residues. J lost 4 bases, V lost 8 bases, and 11 bases had no gene match. CDR1 and CDR2 from the germline V gene are SGHAT and FQNNGV. CDR3 coding DNA: TGTGCCAGCCGCGGCGGGCTAGCGGGAGTTTACGAGCAGTACTTC. It encodes CASRGGLAGVYEQYF.

The chain joins TRBV28 to TRBJ2-2, with TRBD1 identical over 10 bases. This CDR3 is built from 16 residues. Germline trimming cut 4 bases from V and 3 bases from J; bases unmatched to any gene: 5. Per germline, CDR1 MDHEN and CDR2 SYDVKM. The CDR3 DNA sequence: TGTGCCAGCAGTTCGGGTGGGACAGGGGACACCGGGGAGCTGTTTTTT. The encoded protein is CASSSGGTGDTGELFF.

This sequence joins TRBV2 and TRBJ1-5; D is possibly TRBD1 (5 bases). The CDR3 covers 15 residues. Germline V CDR1 and CDR2: SNHLY, FYNNEI. Trimming pared 6 bases from V and 2 bases from J, leaving 14 bases between. In DNA, the CDR3 is TGTGCCAGCAGAGAGTCCGGGACCGGCAATCAGCCCCAGCATTTT. Protein: CASRESGTGNQPQHF. Full variable domain (rest looked up from reference TRBV2 and TRBJ1-5): EPEVTQTPSHQVTQMGQEVILRCVPISNHLYFYWYRQILGQKVEFLVSFYNNEISEKSEIFDDQFSVERPDGSNFTLKIRSTKLEDSAMYFCASRESGTGNQPQHFGDGTRLSIL.

The gene calls are TRBV5-1 and TRBJ2-5; 9 bases are a match to TRBD2. In germline, CDR1 is SGHRS, CDR2 YFSETQ. This CDR3 has 17 residues. V dropped 1 base and J dropped 4; count of bases not matched to a gene: 11. CDR3 residues: CASSLTPSRGGPETQYF. The DNA of the CDR3 is TGCGCCAGCAGCTTGACCCCCTCGCGGGGGGGCCCAGAGACCCAGTACTTC.

The chain joins TRBV5-4 to TRBJ2-3; D might be TRBD1 or TRBD2, each matching 5 bases. CDR1 and CDR2 (germline): SGHNT, YYREEE (reference sequence). Trimming cost V 4 bases and J 0 bases, with 12 bases left between them. The CDR3 loop spans 15 amino acids. The CDR3 DNA reads TGTGCCAGCAGCCCCGAGGGACCTAGCACAGATACGCAGTATTTT. Its translation: CASSPEGPSTDTQYF.

For this clone: Additional DNA sequences in this sample encode the identical CDR3. The V gene is TRBV5-1, the J gene TRBJ2-2, with a possible D match to TRBD1 (5 bases). V lost 4 bases and J 1 base, leaving 11 bases between the germline ends. The CDR3 totals 15 residues. Germline CDR1 reads SGHRS; CDR2 reads YFSETQ. This chain's CDR3 is CASSPPQGNTGELFF. The CDR3 DNA is TGCGCCAGCAGCCCTCCGCAGGGGAACACCGGGGAGCTGTTTTTT.

The J gene is TRBJ1-1, the V gene TRBV18; D uncertain. This CDR3 has 14 residues. The germline V gene encodes CDR1 KGHSH and CDR2 LQKENI. V gave up 2 bases and J gave up 5 bases, with 12 bases separating them. The CDR3 loop reads CASSPGISRTEAFF. CDR3 sequence (DNA): TGTGCCAGCTCACCAGGGATTTCGCGGACTGAAGCTTTCTTT.

To note about this clone: Other DNA variants within this sample encode the same CDR3. The chain links TRBV5-1 to TRBJ2-1; 8 nucleotides line up with TRBD2. The CDR3 contains 15 residues. The J segment lost 0 bases and the V segment lost 2 bases, leaving 1 base of the junction unmatched. Germline-derived CDR1 and CDR2 are SGHRS and YFSETQ. CDR3 protein: CASSLSGSSYNEQFF. DNA for the CDR3: TGCGCCAGCAGCTTAAGCGGGAGCTCCTACAATGAGCAGTTCTTC. The full variable domain, in which reference TRBV5-1 and TRBJ2-1 provide the parts outside the CDR3, is KAGVTQTPRYLIKTRGQQVTLSCSPISGHRSVSWYQQTPGQGLQFLFEYFSETQRNKGNFPGRFSGRQFSNSRSEMNVSTLELGDSALYLCASSLSGSSYNEQFFGPGTRLTVL.

This rearrangement joins TRBV5-1 to TRBJ2-5, with TRBD1 matching 9 bases. J was trimmed by 6 bases and V by 7 bases; bases with no gene match: 10. Germline V gives CDR1 SGHRS, CDR2 YFSETQ. The CDR3 sequence is 14 residues long. The CDR3 coding sequence is TGCGCCAGCCAACCACAGGGGGCGCATCAGACCCAGTACTTC. This encodes CASQPQGAHQTQYF.

This CDR3 reads CASSPPASRGRTDTQYF. The DNA of the CDR3 is TGTGCCAGCTCACCACCGGCTTCGCGGGGCCGCACAGATACGCAGTATTTT. This sequence joins TRBV18 and TRBJ2-3, with a possible D match to TRBD2 (6 bases). The CDR3 extends over 17 amino acids. The germline CDR1 and CDR2 sequences are KGHSH and LQKENI. Trimming took off 0 bases at V and 1 base at J, with 14 bases between the two ends.

A few counts support this clone. J is TRBJ2-2 and V is TRBV7-3; 7 bases line up with TRBD1. V shed 5 bases, J shed 7 bases, and the junction held 7 bases outside the gene matches. The CDR3 consists of 14 residues. Germline V gene lookup returns CDR1 SGHTA and CDR2 FQGTGA. DNA of the CDR3: TGTGCCAGCAGCAAGCGACAGGGCTACGGGGAGCTGTTTTTT. This sequence encodes CASSKRQGYGELFF.

The chain links TRBV9 to TRBJ2-3, with D unclear. Germline V gene data show CDR1 as SGDLS and CDR2 as YYNGEE. V lost 2 bases and J 2 bases, leaving 15 bases between the germline ends. The length of the CDR3 is 16 residues. The CDR3 DNA follows: TGTGCCAGCAGCGTTTCAGAGTATAAAACCACAGATACGCAGTATTTT. This translates into CASSVSEYKTTDTQYF. Drawing the rest from reference TRBV9 and TRBJ2-3, the complete variable domain is DSGVTQTPKHLITATGQRVTLRCSPRSGDLSVYWYQQSLDQGLQFLIQYYNGEERAKGNILERFSAQQFPDLHSELNLSSLELGDSALYFCASSVSEYKTTDTQYFGPGTRLTVL.

The chain couples TRBV5-1 to TRBJ1-2; 7 nucleotides match TRBD1. Germline loops: CDR1 SGHRS, CDR2 YFSETQ. The CDR3 totals 14 residues. Trimming took 2 bases from V and 8 from J; bases not matched to a gene: 9. Here the CDR3 reads CASSFGQASEGYTF. DNA of the CDR3: TGCGCCAGCAGCTTTGGACAGGCCTCTGAAGGCTACACCTTC.

The chain combines TRBV6-1 with TRBJ2-6; 8 bases match TRBD1. The J segment lost 1 base and the V segment lost 4 bases, leaving 9 bases of the junction unmatched. CDR1 and CDR2 (germline): MNHNS, SASEGT. The CDR3 consists of 18 residues. CDR3 region: CASSGRQGTMSGANVLTF. CDR3 DNA: TGTGCCAGCAGTGGACGACAGGGGACGATGTCTGGGGCCAACGTCCTGACTTTC.

The chain combines TRBV11-2 with TRBJ2-7; TRBD1 might be the D (6 bases). The CDR3 totals 14 residues. Trimming removed 5 bases from V and 6 bases from J, with 17 bases in between. Per germline, CDR1 SGHAT and CDR2 FQNNGV. CDR3 loop: CASSVNRVNSEQYF. CDR3 DNA sequence: TGTGCCAGCAGCGTGAACAGGGTTAACTCCGAGCAGTACTTC.

The DNA of the CDR3 is TGTGCCAGCAGCCCACTAGCGGGGGGGGCTTCCTACGAGCAGTACTTC. As protein: CASSPLAGGASYEQYF. The V call is TRBV11-2, the J call TRBJ2-7, with 13 bases fitting TRBD2. CDR3 length equals 16 residues. Per germline, CDR1 SGHAT and CDR2 FQNNGV. The V and J ends lost 5 bases and 1 base, in that order; junction bases with no gene match: 5.